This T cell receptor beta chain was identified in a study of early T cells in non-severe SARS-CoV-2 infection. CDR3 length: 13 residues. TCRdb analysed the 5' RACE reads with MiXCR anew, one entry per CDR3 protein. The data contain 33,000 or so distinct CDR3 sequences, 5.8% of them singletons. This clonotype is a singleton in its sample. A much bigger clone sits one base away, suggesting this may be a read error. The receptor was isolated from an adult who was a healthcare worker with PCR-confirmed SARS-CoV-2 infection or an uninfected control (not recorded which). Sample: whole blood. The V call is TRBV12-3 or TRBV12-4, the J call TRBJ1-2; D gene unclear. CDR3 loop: CASSLEPNYGNTF. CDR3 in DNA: TGTGCCAGCAGTTTGGAGCCTAACTATGGCAACACCTTC.